The 9 T cell receptor beta chains below all came from one sample that was sequenced in a study of T cells in localized non-small cell lung cancer. Only in-frame clones appear in the TCRdb table, and some are missing; sequencing was by immunoSEQ multiplex PCR. The sample holds almost 2,500 clones, about 25% seen once. This sample comprised lung tumor tissue, obtained before any cancer treatment. These receptors were taken from a male donor older than 55 with stage II squamous cell lung carcinoma.

The V call is TRBV18, the J call TRBJ1-3, with D perhaps matching TRBD1 (6 bases). Trimming stripped 11 bases from V and 0 bases from J, with 14 bases between. The CDR3 extends over 14 amino acids. Germline CDR1 reads KGHSH; CDR2 reads LQKENI. CDR3 DNA: TGTGCCGGGGGCACAGGGAACTCTGGAAACACCATATATTTT. Its protein is CAGGTGNSGNTIYF. The variable domain in full, completed from reference TRBV18 and TRBJ1-3, reads NAGVMQNPRHLVRRRGQEARLRCSPMKGHSHVYWYRQLPEEGLKFMVYLQKENIIDESGMPKERFSAEFPKEGPSILRIQQVVRGDSAAYFCAGGTGNSGNTIYFGEGSWLTVV.

A few counts support this clone. The genes are TRBV11-3 and TRBJ2-3, with D possibly being TRBD1 (6 bases). Germline V CDR1 and CDR2: SGHNT, YENEEA. The CDR3 is 16 residues long. V lost 1 base and J lost 0, with 11 bases in between. The CDR3 DNA sequence: TGTGCCAGCAGCTTAGGGACAGCCCCTAGCACAGATACGCAGTATTTT. It encodes CASSLGTAPSTDTQYF.

This clone was picked up a small number of times. This rearrangement joins TRBV18 to TRBJ1-1, with 7 bases matching TRBD1. V gave up 4 bases and J gave up 2 bases; unmatched junction bases: 7. The CDR3 totals 15 residues. CDR1 is KGHSH, CDR2 LQKENI, per germline. This CDR3 is CASSLGQASNTEAFF. As DNA, the CDR3 is TGTGCCAGCTCACTCGGACAGGCTTCTAACACTGAAGCTTTCTTT.

This clone came up a few times. V and J are TRBV11-3 and TRBJ1-3, with 9 bases fitting TRBD1. The ends lost 4 bases at V and 7 bases at J; junction bases unmatched: 14. Germline assignment: CDR1 SGHNT and CDR2 YENEEA. This CDR3 is built from 17 residues. Here the CDR3 DNA reads TGTGCCAGCAGCTCAGAAGTTGCCGGGACAGGGTCGAACACCATATATTTT. Translated: CASSSEVAGTGSNTIYF.

The chain recombines TRBV18 with TRBJ1-2; 10 bases match TRBD1. Germline CDR1 and CDR2: KGHSH and LQKENI. The V segment lost 4 bases and the J segment 7 bases; nucleotides outside the gene matches: 6. CDR3 size: 14 residues. CDR3 protein: CASSRTGGDGGYTF. The CDR3 DNA is TGTGCCAGCTCACGGACAGGGGGAGATGGTGGCTACACCTTC.

CDR3 coding DNA: TGCGCCAGCAGCTTAGGGGGGGGAACTGAAGCTTTCTTT. Its translation: CASSLGGGTEAFF. The rearrangement links TRBV23-1 to TRBJ1-1; tentative D call: TRBD1 (6 bases). TRBV23-1 is placed among ORFs of uncertain function. This CDR3 has 13 residues. Trimming took off 6 bases at V and 5 bases at J, with 13 bases between the two ends.

This clone was seen more than once but under ten times. The chain carries TRBV23-1 and TRBJ2-3; 8 nucleotides agree with TRBD2. TRBV23-1 carries the ORF label, with uncertain function. CDR3 length: 15 amino acids. V was clipped by 9 bases and J by 0 bases; unmatched bases: 8. The CDR3 coding sequence is TGCGCCAGGACTGATCGGGGGGGGAGCACAGATACGCAGTATTTT. Translated: CARTDRGGSTDTQYF.

V usage is TRBV5-1 and J usage is TRBJ1-4; D call uncertain. The CDR3 sequence is 16 residues long. V was shortened by 1 base and J by 0 bases, with 10 bases between the two germline ends. CDR1 and CDR2 (germline): SGHRS, YFSETQ. CDR3 nucleotides: TGCGCCAGCAGCTTGACACCCCGTTCAACTAATGAAAAACTGTTTTTT. Its protein is CASSLTPRSTNEKLFF.

This clone appeared a few times. The chain employs TRBV7-6 and TRBJ1-1; the D gene is possibly TRBD1 (5 bases). This CDR3 is 15 amino acids long. From germline, CDR1 is SGHVS and CDR2 FNYEAQ. The ends were cut back, 0 bases at V and 3 bases at J, with 11 bases in the middle. As DNA, the CDR3 is TGTGCCAGCAGCTTAGCTGGGGGGGTTGACACTGAAGCTTTCTTT. Residues: CASSLAGGVDTEAFF.